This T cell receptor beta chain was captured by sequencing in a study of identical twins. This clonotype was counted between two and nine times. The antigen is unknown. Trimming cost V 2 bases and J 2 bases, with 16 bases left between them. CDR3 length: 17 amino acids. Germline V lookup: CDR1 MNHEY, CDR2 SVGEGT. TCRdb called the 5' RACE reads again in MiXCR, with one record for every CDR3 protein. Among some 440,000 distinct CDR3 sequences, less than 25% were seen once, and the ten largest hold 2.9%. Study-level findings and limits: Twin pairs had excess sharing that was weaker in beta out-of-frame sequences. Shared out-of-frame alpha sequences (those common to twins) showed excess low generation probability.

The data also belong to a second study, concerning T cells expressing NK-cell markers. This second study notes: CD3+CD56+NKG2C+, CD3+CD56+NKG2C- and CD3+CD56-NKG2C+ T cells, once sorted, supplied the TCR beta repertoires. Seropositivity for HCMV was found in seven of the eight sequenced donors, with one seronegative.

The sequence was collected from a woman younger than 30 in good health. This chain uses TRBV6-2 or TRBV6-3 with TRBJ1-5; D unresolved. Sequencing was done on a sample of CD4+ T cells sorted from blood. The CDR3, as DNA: TGTGCCAGCAGTTACCCGGGTTCGGGCCGGGGCAATCAGCCCCAGCATTTT. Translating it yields CASSYPGSGRGNQPQHF.